The clone carrying this T cell receptor (beta chain) was picked up one time. This sample stems from a study of blood T cell repertoires in COVID-19. Turning to the study itself: Acute and convalescent COVID-19 specimens originated in the United States, Italy and Spain. In each case, the material was cDNA or gDNA derived from T cells, B-cell-depleted T cells, or PBMCs.

Trimming cost V 0 bases and J 4 bases, with 12 bases left between them. Germline V gene sequence: CDR1 MNHEY, CDR2 SMNVEV (reference sequence). The CDR3 covers 15 residues. The protocol was immunoSEQ multiplex PCR, while the TCRdb copy is restricted to in-frame clones and leaves out a portion. The table lists about 280,000 clones, approximately 86% of them singletons, with about 2.2% in the top ten. The receptor was isolated from a woman in her 30s who had recovered from COVID-19. Sequencing was done on a sample of peripheral blood. The chain couples TRBV27 to TRBJ1-2, with D possibly being TRBD1 (5 bases). This chain's CDR3 is CASSLSPGTTYGYTF. In DNA, the CDR3 is TGTGCCAGCAGTTTATCGCCAGGGACTACCTATGGCTACACCTTC.